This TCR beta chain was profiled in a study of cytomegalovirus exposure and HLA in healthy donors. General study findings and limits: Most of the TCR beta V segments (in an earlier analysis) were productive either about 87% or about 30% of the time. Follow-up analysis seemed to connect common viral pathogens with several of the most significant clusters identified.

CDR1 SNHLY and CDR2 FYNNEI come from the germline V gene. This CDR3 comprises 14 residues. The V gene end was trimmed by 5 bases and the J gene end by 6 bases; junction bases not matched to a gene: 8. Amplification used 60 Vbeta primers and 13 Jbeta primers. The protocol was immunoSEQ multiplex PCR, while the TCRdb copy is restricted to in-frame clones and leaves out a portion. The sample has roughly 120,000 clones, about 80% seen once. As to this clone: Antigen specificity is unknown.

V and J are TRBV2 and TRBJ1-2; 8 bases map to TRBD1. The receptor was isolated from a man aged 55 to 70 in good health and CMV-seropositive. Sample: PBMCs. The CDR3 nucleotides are TGTGCCAGCAGTTCAACTACAGGGGGTCATGGCTACACCTTC. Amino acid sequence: CASSSTTGGHGYTF.